The present entry profiles one TCR beta chain with its context. Method: immunoSEQ multiplex PCR; TCRdb's copy keeps in-frame clones and lacks some. This table holds hundreds of thousands of clones, just over 85% found once. The V gene end was trimmed by 4 bases and the J gene end by 2 bases; junction bases not matched to a gene: 10. The length of the CDR3 is 18 residues. Germline loops: CDR1 SGHNT, CDR2 YYREEE (reference sequence). These data originate in a study of blood T cell repertoires in COVID-19. In the study overall: There were acute and convalescent COVID-19 samples, and they came from the United States, Italy and Spain. T cells, B-cell-depleted T cells, or PBMCs provided the cDNA or gDNA that served as material.

V usage is TRBV5-4 and J usage is TRBJ2-1; 12 positions agree with TRBD2. Sequenced sample: peripheral blood. This receptor was identified in a woman aged 30 to 39 with active or convalescent COVID-19. The CDR3 sequence: CASSPVGTSGLPYNEQFF. CDR3 in DNA: TGTGCCAGCAGCCCGGTAGGGACTAGCGGGTTGCCCTACAATGAGCAGTTCTTC.